This passage covers 30 T cell receptor beta chains from one sample sequenced in a study of blood T cell repertoires in COVID-19. TCRdb keeps only in-frame clones here, not all; method: immunoSEQ multiplex PCR. The sample lists more than 300,000 clones, roughly 83% occurring once. Sequencing input: peripheral blood. The receptors come from a woman in her forties or fifties with acute or convalescent COVID-19.

V gene TRBV27 combines with J gene TRBJ1-6, with D uncertain. The CDR3 is 15 amino acids. Germline V gives CDR1 MNHEY, CDR2 SMNVEV (reference sequence). Trimming shortened V by 3 bases and J by 10 bases, and 16 bases separated the two germline ends. Here the CDR3 DNA reads TGTGCCAGCAGTTTCCTGGACTCTCTGGTATCACCCCTCCACTTT. Its protein product is CASSFLDSLVSPLHF.

This chain joins TRBV10-3 and TRBJ2-5; 12 bases agree with TRBD2. This CDR3 is built from 16 residues. V was clipped by 3 bases and J by 4 bases; unmatched bases: 6. Germline assignment: CDR1 ENHRY and CDR2 SYGVKD. The CDR3 bases are TGTGCCATCAGTGATTTCGGACTAGCGGGGCCAGAGACCCAGTACTTC. This translates into CAISDFGLAGPETQYF.

The chain uses TRBV7-8 and TRBJ2-2; TRBD1 matches 8 bases. CDR3 size: 13 residues. From germline, CDR1 is SGHVS and CDR2 FQNEAQ. V was clipped by 6 bases and J by 6 bases; unmatched bases: 3. CDR3 protein: CASRFRGPGELFF. DNA for the CDR3: TGTGCCAGCAGGTTCAGGGGGCCCGGGGAGCTGTTTTTT.

The chain couples TRBV6-2 or TRBV6-3 to TRBJ1-5; 10 positions agree with TRBD1. CDR3 length: 13 residues. V gave up 6 bases and J gave up 6 bases; unmatched junction bases: 2. Germline CDR1 and CDR2: MNHEY and SVGEGT. CDR3 residues: CASSWTGGQPQHF. Here the CDR3 DNA reads TGTGCCAGCAGCTGGACAGGGGGTCAGCCCCAGCATTTT.

The rearrangement joins TRBV5-1 to TRBJ1-2, with D unclear. From germline, CDR1 is SGHRS and CDR2 YFSETQ. The CDR3 runs to 13 residues. V lost 3 bases and J 8 bases, leaving 14 bases between the germline ends. CDR3: CASSYNARQGYTF. Here the CDR3 DNA reads TGCGCCAGCAGCTATAACGCGCGGCAAGGCTACACCTTC.

The gene calls are TRBV9 and TRBJ1-2; perhaps TRBD1 as D (6 bases). The V end lost 0 bases, the J end lost 4 bases, and 13 bases lay between the germline ends. Germline V gives CDR1 SGDLS, CDR2 YYNGEE. This CDR3 has 15 amino acids. The CDR3 coding sequence is TGTGCCAGCAGCGTAGACCAGGGGCAAGGCTATGGCTACACCTTC. Its translation: CASSVDQGQGYGYTF.

The gene calls are TRBV6-5 and TRBJ1-4; no definite D call. The CDR3 length is 11 residues. Germline CDR1 and CDR2: MNHEY and SVGAGI. Trimming removed 9 bases at V and 4 bases at J, with 6 bases between. The CDR3 is CASDYNEKLFF. CDR3 bases: TGTGCCAGTGACTATAATGAAAAACTGTTTTTT.

This chain links TRBV5-1 with TRBJ2-4; the D gene is possibly TRBD2 (5 bases). This CDR3 is built from 14 residues. Germline assignment: CDR1 SGHRS and CDR2 YFSETQ. Between the trimmed V and J ends, which lost 0 bases and 5 bases, there was a span of 9 bases. The CDR3 sequence is CASSLEQAENIQYF. CDR3 sequence (DNA): TGCGCCAGCAGCTTGGAACAAGCGGAAAACATTCAGTACTTC.

This clone came up a few times. V gene TRBV11-2 combines with J gene TRBJ1-6; possibly TRBD1 for D (5 bases). Trimming removed 2 bases from V and 9 bases from J, with 14 bases in between. Germline V gene sequence: CDR1 SGHAT, CDR2 FQNNGV. CDR3 length: 15 residues. The CDR3 here is CASSLRDWGGSPLHF. CDR3 in DNA: TGTGCCAGCAGCTTACGAGACTGGGGGGGTTCACCCCTCCACTTT.

The chain carries TRBV12-3 or TRBV12-4 and TRBJ2-3; weak D call: TRBD1 (5 bases). CDR3 length: 12 amino acids. Trimming removed 2 bases from V and 14 bases from J, with 14 bases in between. The CDR3 loop is CASSLLQGSPYF. CDR3 nucleotide sequence: TGTGCCAGCAGTTTACTGCAGGGAAGTCCGTATTTT.

The V gene is TRBV7-3, the J gene TRBJ2-2; 8 bases are a match to TRBD2. This CDR3 region has 16 residues. V lost 5 bases and J lost 1; bases outside the gene matches: 6. The germline CDR1 and CDR2 sequences are SGHTA and FQGTGA. CDR3 sequence (DNA): TGTGCCAGCAGCCTAATAGCGGGACTGAACACCGGGGAGCTGTTTTTT. Translating it yields CASSLIAGLNTGELFF. Together with reference TRBV7-3 and TRBJ2-2, the CDR3 gives the full variable domain: GAGVSQTPSNKVTEKGKYVELRCDPISGHTALYWYRQSLGQGPEFLIYFQGTGAADDSGLPNDRFFAVRPEGSVSTLKIQRTERGDSAVYLCASSLIAGLNTGELFFGEGSRLTVL.

The J gene is TRBJ1-2, the V gene TRBV20-1; D remains ambiguous. There are 11 residues in the CDR3. Germline values: CDR1 DFQATT, CDR2 SNEGSKA (reference sequence). V lost 6 bases and J lost 1, with 6 bases in between. The CDR3 is CSAEINYGYTF. DNA for the CDR3: TGCAGTGCGGAGATTAACTATGGCTACACCTTC.

This chain links TRBV9 with TRBJ2-7; tentatively, D is TRBD1 (5 bases). V lost 4 bases and J lost 0, with 8 bases in between. Germline values: CDR1 SGDLS, CDR2 YYNGEE. CDR3 size: 13 residues. As DNA, the CDR3 is TGTGCCAGCAGCCCTCAGGGCTCCTACGAGCAGTACTTC. It specifies CASSPQGSYEQYF.

The chain employs TRBV18 and TRBJ2-2; 13 bases line up with TRBD2. The V gene end was trimmed by 2 bases and the J gene end by 8 bases; junction bases not matched to a gene: 2. The CDR3 length is 15 residues. Germline V gene data show CDR1 as KGHSH and CDR2 as LQKENI. CDR3 amino acids: CASSPGLAGAGELFF. The CDR3 coding sequence is TGTGCCAGCTCACCAGGACTAGCGGGAGCGGGGGAGCTGTTTTTT.

V is TRBV6-2 or TRBV6-3 and J is TRBJ2-3; tentative D call: TRBD2 (6 bases). The CDR3 is made up of 18 amino acids. The germline gives CDR1 MNHEY, CDR2 SVGEGT. Trimming stripped 6 bases from V and 0 bases from J, with 22 bases between. CDR3 loop: CASSRTLGLLTSTDTQYF. CDR3 bases: TGTGCCAGCAGCCGAACCCTGGGACTTCTTACTAGCACAGATACGCAGTATTTT.

CDR3 in amino acids: CASRPQVPGGGYTF. CDR3 coding DNA: TGTGCCAGCAGACCACAGGTTCCTGGGGGGGGCTACACCTTC. The genes are TRBV28 and TRBJ1-2, with D possibly being TRBD1 (5 bases). The CDR3 consists of 14 residues. CDR1 is MDHEN, CDR2 SYDVKM, per germline. The V and J ends lost 6 bases and 8 bases respectively, with 19 bases between them.

The chain combines TRBV11-3 with TRBJ1-5; maybe TRBD1 (6 bases). The germline CDR1 and CDR2 sequences are SGHNT and YENEEA. This CDR3 comprises 14 residues. The germline V and J ends were trimmed by 3 bases and 6 bases, with 12 bases remaining between them. In DNA form, the CDR3 reads TGTGCCAGCAGCTTTAGCAGGGGTAGTCAGCCCCAGCATTTT. It codes for CASSFSRGSQPQHF.

V usage is TRBV9 and J usage is TRBJ2-7; tentative D call: TRBD1 (5 bases). The CDR3 runs to 14 residues. Germline V gives CDR1 SGDLS, CDR2 YYNGEE. V was pared by 4 bases and J by 1 base, with 12 bases between. The CDR3 region is CASSQDSYSYEQYF. The CDR3 DNA follows: TGTGCCAGCAGCCAAGACAGCTATTCCTACGAGCAGTACTTC.

This clone was detected a few times. This chain connects TRBV4-1 to TRBJ2-1, with TRBD1 matching 10 bases. The CDR3 is 15 amino acids. V lost 1 base and J lost 7; bases outside the gene matches: 4. Germline CDR1 MGHRA, CDR2 YSYEKL. This chain's CDR3 is CASSQGQGAWNEQFF. The CDR3 DNA follows: TGCGCCAGCAGCCAAGGACAGGGGGCCTGGAATGAGCAGTTCTTC.

The chain recombines TRBV13 with TRBJ2-1, with TRBD2 matching 13 bases. Germline CDR1 is PRHDT and CDR2 is FYEKMQ (reference sequence). The CDR3 runs to 15 residues. V lost 4 bases and J lost 6; bases outside the gene matches: 3. CDR3 DNA: TGTGCCAGCAGCTGGACTAGCGGGAGCATCAATGAGCAGTTCTTC. It yields the protein CASSWTSGSINEQFF.

This clone came up a few times. The V and J genes are TRBV5-4 and TRBJ1-1; D remains unclear. Germline V gene lookup returns CDR1 SGHNT and CDR2 YYREEE (reference sequence). The CDR3 is made up of 15 amino acids. Deletions cut 3 bases from V and 5 bases from J, with 17 bases between. The CDR3 bases are TGTGCCAGCAGCTCCCCCGGGAGGCTGTTAACTGAAGCTTTCTTT. Translating it yields CASSSPGRLLTEAFF.

The chain couples TRBV30 to TRBJ1-4, with D tentatively TRBD1 (5 bases). CDR3 length: 14 amino acids. V lost 0 bases, J lost 7 bases, and 12 bases lay in between. The germline gives CDR1 GTSNPN, CDR2 SVGIG (reference sequence). The CDR3 sequence is CAWSVRQGGEKLFF. In DNA, the CDR3 is TGTGCCTGGAGTGTACGCCAGGGCGGTGAAAAACTGTTTTTT.

The rearrangement uses TRBV6-5 and TRBJ2-7; 7 bases match TRBD2. Germline values: CDR1 MNHEY, CDR2 SVGAGI. This CDR3 has 13 residues. V shed 8 bases, J shed 3 bases, and the junction held 7 bases outside the gene matches. The CDR3 nucleotides read TGTGCCAGCTCCCGGGAGGCCGGCTACGAGCAGTACTTC. Its protein product is CASSREAGYEQYF.

The chain joins TRBV28 to TRBJ1-5; D uncertain. Per germline, CDR1 MDHEN and CDR2 SYDVKM. This CDR3 is 12 amino acids long. Trimming shortened V by 3 bases and J by 4 bases, and 4 bases separated the two germline ends. The CDR3 nucleotides are TGTGCCAGCAGTTTTCTTAATCAGCCCCAGCATTTT. It yields the protein CASSFLNQPQHF.

J is TRBJ2-3 and V is TRBV27; 9 bases are a match to TRBD1. The CDR3 runs 15 residues. The J segment lost 3 bases and the V segment lost 3 bases, leaving 4 bases of the junction unmatched. The germline V gene has CDR1 MNHEY and CDR2 SMNVEV (reference sequence). CDR3 DNA: TGTGCCAGCAGTTTGTCGGGACAGGGTACAGATACGCAGTATTTT. This encodes CASSLSGQGTDTQYF.

The rearrangement uses TRBV30 and TRBJ1-5; weak D call: TRBD1 (5 bases). The V gene lost 2 bases and the J gene lost 2 bases, with 7 bases spanning the gap. The CDR3 is made up of 13 amino acids. Germline CDR1 and CDR2: GTSNPN and SVGIG (reference sequence). CDR3 sequence reads: CAWSTGGNQPQHF. CDR3 sequence (DNA): TGTGCCTGGAGTACGGGGGGCAATCAGCCCCAGCATTTT.

CDR3 sequence: CASKGGDSGNTIYF. CDR3 bases: TGTGCCAGTAAGGGGGGGGATTCTGGAAACACCATATATTTT. This chain links TRBV6-6 with TRBJ1-3, with a weak D call TRBD1 (6 bases). Trimming took off 9 bases at V and 1 base at J, with 13 bases between the two ends. Germline CDR1 and CDR2: MNHNY and SVGAGI (reference sequence). The CDR3 spans 14 residues.

V gene TRBV6-5 combines with J gene TRBJ2-7; 10 nucleotides match TRBD1. The CDR3 is 14 residues long. Per germline, CDR1 MNHEY and CDR2 SVGAGI. The V gene end was trimmed by 4 bases and the J gene end by 4 bases; junction bases not matched to a gene: 4. The CDR3 nucleotides are TGTGCCAGCAGTTCGACAGGGGGCGCGTACGAGCAGTACTTC. This encodes CASSSTGGAYEQYF.

The chain's CDR3 is CASSLGQGYTF. In DNA, the CDR3 is TGTGCCAGCAGCCTGGGACAGGGGTACACCTTC. J is TRBJ1-2 and V is TRBV5-4, with 10 bases that match TRBD1. Germline assignment: CDR1 SGHNT and CDR2 YYREEE (reference sequence). V dropped 4 bases and J dropped 11; count of bases not matched to a gene: 2. The CDR3 has 11 residues.

This clone was counted only a few times. The chain uses TRBV2 and TRBJ2-7; 10 bases map to TRBD2. The CDR3 consists of 17 residues. With V trimmed by 5 bases and J by 4 bases, 14 bases remained unmatched. Germline-derived CDR1 and CDR2 are SNHLY and FYNNEI. The CDR3 here is CASSPGTSARGGYEQYF. Written as DNA, the CDR3 is TGTGCCAGCAGTCCAGGGACTAGCGCCCGAGGGGGTTACGAGCAGTACTTC.